A selection of T cell receptor beta chains follows, all from one sample in a study of blood T cell repertoires in COVID-19. TCRdb's copy holds only in-frame clones and misses some; the assay was immunoSEQ multiplex PCR. The data show 120,000 or so clones, about 85% seen once. The sequencing input was peripheral blood. Source of these receptors: a woman at least 80 years old with acute or convalescent COVID-19. The CDR3 runs from the conserved cysteine through the conserved F or W. A D gene is named only where the DNA matches it firmly. The size field is filled for only some rows; it gives once, few, many or a size class.

CDR3,DNA,J,D,V,size
CASSANRGYGYTF,TGTGCCAGCAGCGCCAACAGGGGTTACGGCTACACCTTC,TRBJ1-2,TRBD1,TRBV9,-
CASSVQGLSGNTIYF,TGTGCCAGCAGCGTACAGGGACTCTCTGGAAACACCATATATTTT,TRBJ1-3,-,TRBV9,-
CASSLNRGAYNEQFF,TGTGCCAGCAGCTTAAACAGGGGGGCCTACAATGAGCAGTTCTTC,TRBJ2-1,TRBD1,TRBV2,-
CASSLLTGTIYGYTF,TGTGCCAGCAGCTTATTGACAGGAACGATCTATGGCTACACCTTC,TRBJ1-2,-,TRBV7-9,-
CASSQDFGRANTEAFF,TGTGCCAGCAGCCAAGACTTTGGCAGGGCCAACACTGAAGCTTTCTTT,TRBJ1-1,-,TRBV14,-
CASSAPGGNSNQPQHF,TGTGCCAGCAGTGCCCCAGGGGGCAATAGCAATCAGCCCCAGCATTTT,TRBJ1-5,TRBD1,TRBV2,-
CASSVGGLGEKLFF,TGTGCCAGCAGCGTGGGGGGACTAGGTGAAAAACTGTTTTTT,TRBJ1-4,-,TRBV9,-
CASSYDRSSNQPQHF,TGTGCCAGCAGTTACGACAGGTCTAGCAATCAGCCCCAGCATTTT,TRBJ1-5,-,TRBV6-5,-
CASSIGVRRGAETQYF,TGTGCCAGTAGTATAGGGGTCAGGAGGGGAGCGGAGACCCAGTACTTC,TRBJ2-5,-,TRBV19,-
CASSLVRGSTDTQYF,TGTGCCAGCAGCTTAGTCAGGGGTAGCACAGATACGCAGTATTTT,TRBJ2-3,-,TRBV11-2,-
CASSPSGQFSYEQYF,TGCGCCAGCAGCCCTTCTGGACAGTTCTCCTACGAGCAGTACTTC,TRBJ2-7,-,TRBV5-1,-
CASSSGGAAGTQYF,TGTGCCAGCAGTAGTGGGGGGGCCGCGGGTACGCAGTATTTT,TRBJ2-3,-,TRBV6-5,-
CASSLGQNNYGYTF,TGTGCCAGCAGCTTAGGACAGAACAACTATGGCTACACCTTC,TRBJ1-2,-,TRBV7-9,few
CSVASGTNSVIQQFF,TGCAGCGTTGCCTCCGGGACAAACTCGGTCATCCAGCAGTTCTTC,TRBJ2-1,-,TRBV29-1,-
CASSQDRLAPQYF,TGTGCCAGCAGCCAAGATCGCCTAGCCCCGCAGTATTTT,TRBJ2-3,-,TRBV3-1/TRBV3-2,-
CATSPGQKQFF,TGTGCCACCAGTCCAGGACAGAAGCAGTTCTTC,TRBJ2-1,-,TRBV24-1,-
CASSRTRKGAEAFF,TGTGCCAGCAGCCGAACAAGGAAAGGGGCTGAAGCTTTCTTT,TRBJ1-1,-,TRBV6-5,few
CASSLRRNEKLFF,TGTGCCAGCAGTTTAAGGAGGAATGAAAAGCTGTTTTTT,TRBJ1-4,-,TRBV12-3/TRBV12-4,-
CASSYLSRGNQPQHF,TGTGCCAGCAGTTATTTGAGCAGGGGAAATCAGCCCCAGCATTTT,TRBJ1-5,-,TRBV6-5,-
CASSVGKGADTEAFF,TGTGCCAGCAGCGTAGGAAAGGGGGCGGACACTGAAGCTTTCTTT,TRBJ1-1,TRBD1,TRBV9,-
CASSRGLRAEQYF,TGTGCCAGCAGCCGCGGGCTCCGGGCCGAGCAGTACTTC,TRBJ2-7,-,TRBV5-5,few
CASSPGSGNSPLHF,TGTGCCAGCAGTCCGGGCAGCGGGAATTCACCCCTCCACTTT,TRBJ1-6,-,TRBV6-2/TRBV6-3,few
CASSQFPGANTEAFF,TGCGCCAGCAGCCAATTCCCAGGGGCGAACACTGAAGCTTTCTTT,TRBJ1-1,-,TRBV4-1,-
CATSRGTSGGAVETQYF,TGTGCCACCAGCAGGGGGACTAGCGGGGGGGCCGTTGAGACCCAGTACTTC,TRBJ2-5,TRBD2,TRBV15,few
CASSVVGAGGYNEQFF,TGTGCCAGCAGCGTAGTGGGAGCGGGGGGGTACAATGAGCAGTTCTTC,TRBJ2-1,TRBD2,TRBV9,few
CASSSDRVLVGTEAFF,TGTGCCAGCTCATCCGACAGGGTACTTGTTGGCACTGAAGCTTTCTTT,TRBJ1-1,TRBD1,TRBV18,-
CASSVRGGPSDTQYF,TGTGCCAGCAGCGTTCGCGGGGGGCCTTCAGATACGCAGTATTTT,TRBJ2-3,TRBD2,TRBV9,-
CAISESGSGNTIYF,TGTGCCATCAGTGAGTCCGGTTCTGGAAACACCATATATTTT,TRBJ1-3,-,TRBV10-3,-
CASRGRANYGYTF,TGTGCCAGCAGGGGGCGAGCTAACTATGGCTACACCTTC,TRBJ1-2,-,TRBV2,few